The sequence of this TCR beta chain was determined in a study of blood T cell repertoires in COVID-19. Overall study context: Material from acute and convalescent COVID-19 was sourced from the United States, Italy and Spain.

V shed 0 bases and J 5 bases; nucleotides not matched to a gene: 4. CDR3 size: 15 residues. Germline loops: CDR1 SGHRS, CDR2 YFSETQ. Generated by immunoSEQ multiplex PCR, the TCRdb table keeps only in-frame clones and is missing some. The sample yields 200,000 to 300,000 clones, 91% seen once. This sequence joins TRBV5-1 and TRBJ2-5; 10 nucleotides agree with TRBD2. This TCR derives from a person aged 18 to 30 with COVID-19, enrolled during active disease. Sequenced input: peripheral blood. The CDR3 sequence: CASSLASGRGETQYF. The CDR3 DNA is TGCGCCAGCAGCTTGGCTAGCGGGAGAGGCGAGACCCAGTACTTC.